These 22 T cell receptor beta chains came from one sample sequenced in a study of response to subunit inactivated influenza vaccine. TCRdb re-called the RT-PCR reads through MiXCR, storing one row per CDR3 protein. The sample holds some 500,000 distinct CDR3 sequences, roughly 25% seen once. Sample: CD4+ T cells sorted from PBMCs, taken 4 to 6 days after vaccination. The receptors here all came from a man in his fifties or sixties who received an inactivated influenza vaccine.

The genes are TRBV4-3 and TRBJ1-6, with TRBD1 matching over 7 bases. After removal of 0 bases from V and 7 bases from J, the junction contained 12 bases not matched to a gene. The CDR3 has 18 residues. Germline CDR1 reads LGHNA; CDR2 reads YSLEER. CDR3 DNA sequence: TGCGCCAGCAGCCAAGATCCACCTCGTCAGGGGGAGAATTCACCCCTCCACTTT. Protein: CASSQDPPRQGENSPLHF.

A remark on this clonotype: A junction end diverges from the germline sequence, so it may reflect a read error. J is TRBJ1-2 and V is TRBV12-3 or TRBV12-4; maybe TRBD1 (5 bases). The CDR3 spans 18 residues. The CDR3 nucleotides are TGTGCCTGCAGTTTAGCGGGACCCCCGGGGAGAGCTAACTATGGCTACACCTTC. Residues: CACSLAGPPGRANYGYTF.

This clonotype was detected a few times. The chain has TRBV6-1 and TRBJ2-7; D remains unclear. This CDR3 has 13 residues. Germline loops: CDR1 MNHNS, CDR2 SASEGT. Trimming took 7 bases from V and 4 from J, leaving 14 bases between them. The CDR3: CASKKFEVYEQYF. CDR3 bases: TGTGCCAGCAAAAAGTTCGAGGTGTACGAGCAGTACTTC.

The sample holds one count of this clonotype. Germline is not matched at one junction end, which may reflect a read error. The chain uses TRBV4-3 and TRBJ2-7; unclear D gene. CDR1 is LGHNA, CDR2 YSLEER, per germline. The CDR3 runs to 16 residues. The CDR3 DNA reads TGCGCCAACAGCCAAGATTACCGGACCATTGCCTACGAGCAGTACTTC. It specifies CANSQDYRTIAYEQYF.

This chain joins TRBV6-1 and TRBJ2-3; TRBD1 is a possible D gene (6 bases). There are 15 residues in the CDR3. V lost 8 bases to trimming and J lost 2 bases, with 17 bases between them. The germline V gene has CDR1 MNHNS and CDR2 SASEGT. CDR3 sequence (DNA): TGTGCCAGCCTCCATAGTGGACAGACCACAGATACGCAGTATTTT. This gives the protein CASLHSGQTTDTQYF.

This clonotype was counted only a few times. The V and J genes are TRBV27 and TRBJ2-7; 7 bases fit TRBD2. J lost 9 bases, V lost 10 bases, and 9 bases had no gene match. The germline gives CDR1 MNHEY, CDR2 SMNVEV (reference sequence). The length of the CDR3 is 11 residues. This CDR3 is CATRRGSVQYF. The CDR3 DNA follows: TGTGCCACCCGGCGGGGGAGTGTGCAGTACTTC.

This clonotype was picked up a small number of times. The V and J genes are TRBV7-9 and TRBJ1-3; D is unclear. Germline V CDR1 and CDR2: SEHNR, FQNEAQ (reference sequence). The CDR3 extends over 13 amino acids. Trimming stripped 5 bases from V and 4 bases from J, with 9 bases between. CDR3 sequence: CASSQDGGNTIYF. In DNA, the CDR3 is TGTGCCAGCAGCCAAGACGGGGGAAACACCATATATTTT.

In its sample, this clonotype was seen a few times. V is TRBV7-6 and J is TRBJ1-5, with a tentative D call TRBD1 (6 bases). V dropped 1 base and J dropped 6 bases, with 13 bases sitting between them. This CDR3 region has 15 residues. CDR1 is SGHVS and CDR2 is FNYEAQ in the germline V gene. The CDR3 coding sequence is TGTGCCAGCAGCTTAGAGGGAGGGGGACCTCAGCCCCAGCATTTT. It translates to CASSLEGGGPQPQHF.

The chain recombines TRBV6-5 with TRBJ2-3; 7 nucleotides match TRBD2. Germline V gene sequence: CDR1 MNHEY, CDR2 SVGAGI. CDR3 length: 17 amino acids. J lost 2 bases, V lost 2 bases, and 10 bases had no gene match. CDR3 nucleotide sequence: TGTGCCAGCAGTTACGGAGCGGGATCTTTTGACACAGATACGCAGTATTTT. Amino acids: CASSYGAGSFDTDTQYF.

This chain uses TRBV20-1 with TRBJ2-1, with TRBD2 matching over 7 bases. Losses at the gene ends were 6 bases for V and 7 bases for J; bases not matched to a gene: 6. The length of the CDR3 is 12 residues. The germline V gene has CDR1 DFQATT and CDR2 SNEGSKA (reference sequence). The DNA of the CDR3 is TGCAGTGCCCTCGCGGGAGTGAATGAGCAGTTCTTC. This encodes CSALAGVNEQFF.

Only a few counts were recorded for this clonotype. V is TRBV12-3 or TRBV12-4 and J is TRBJ1-1, with 10 bases matching TRBD1. V trimming: 6 bases; J trimming: 5 bases; junction bases outside the gene matches: 9. There are 15 residues in the CDR3. This CDR3 reads CASSHLGQGNTEAFF. The CDR3 DNA sequence: TGTGCCAGCAGCCATTTGGGACAGGGGAATACTGAAGCTTTCTTT.

This clonotype occurred a few times. V and J are TRBV6-2 or TRBV6-3 and TRBJ1-6; D uncertain. Germline V gives CDR1 MNHEY, CDR2 SVGEGT. Trimming took off 6 bases at V and 10 bases at J, with 10 bases between the two ends. The CDR3 is 12 amino acids. DNA of the CDR3: TGTGCCAGCAGCCTCGAAAAATCACCCCTCCACTTT. This codes for CASSLEKSPLHF.

The chain combines TRBV29-1 with TRBJ2-7; 15 nucleotides match TRBD2. The J segment lost 6 bases and the V segment lost 8 bases, leaving 17 bases of the junction unmatched. Germline assignment: CDR1 SQVTM and CDR2 ANQGSEA. The CDR3 runs to 17 residues. The chain's CDR3 is CSPADYRTSGRAGEQYF. The CDR3 nucleotides are TGCAGCCCCGCCGACTACCGGACTAGCGGGAGGGCCGGCGAGCAGTACTTC.

The rearrangement links TRBV7-9 to TRBJ1-1; possibly TRBD1 for D (5 bases). The germline V and J ends were trimmed by 4 bases and 0 bases, with 6 bases remaining between them. In germline, CDR1 is SEHNR, CDR2 FQNEAQ (reference sequence). CDR3 length: 13 amino acids. The CDR3 bases are TGTGCCAGCAGCTGGGACTTGAACACTGAAGCTTTCTTT. Protein sequence: CASSWDLNTEAFF.

The rearrangement joins TRBV6-5 to TRBJ1-2; no reliable D call. V gave up 3 bases and J gave up 7 bases, with 18 bases separating them. CDR3 length equals 15 residues. In germline, CDR1 is MNHEY, CDR2 SVGAGI. The CDR3 here is CASSYSPRGIGGYTF. The CDR3 nucleotides read TGTGCCAGCAGTTATAGTCCGCGGGGAATCGGTGGCTACACCTTC.

The rearrangement uses TRBV12-3 or TRBV12-4 and TRBJ2-7; TRBD2 matches at 7 bases. Trimming removed 5 bases from V and 12 bases from J; junction bases left unmatched: 7. This CDR3 is built from 11 residues. CDR3 sequence reads: CASSLGLELYF. For the CDR3, the DNA is TGTGCCAGCAGTCTCGGACTAGAACTGTACTTC.

The chain combines TRBV5-1 with TRBJ2-7; the D is unclear. This CDR3 spans 14 amino acids. Germline V gene data show CDR1 as SGHRS and CDR2 as YFSETQ. V dropped 4 bases and J dropped 1 base, with 12 bases sitting between them. In DNA, the CDR3 is TGCGCCAGCAGCCCTGGACCGGTATCCTACGAGCAGTACTTC. Its translation is CASSPGPVSYEQYF.

The chain is built from TRBV5-1 and TRBJ2-1, with a weak D call TRBD1 (6 bases). Germline values: CDR1 SGHRS, CDR2 YFSETQ. This CDR3 is built from 13 residues. With 4 bases removed from V and 9 bases from J, the gap between germline ends came to 14 bases. CDR3 amino acids: CASSVLQGPEQFF. In nucleotides, the CDR3 is TGCGCCAGCAGCGTACTACAGGGTCCTGAGCAGTTCTTC.

This clonotype was observed a handful of times. The V call is TRBV3-1, the J call TRBJ1-5; D unclear. Germline V lookup: CDR1 LGHDT, CDR2 YNNKEL (reference sequence). Between the trimmed V and J ends, which lost 1 base and 7 bases, there was a span of 8 bases. The CDR3 length is 13 residues. DNA of the CDR3: TGTGCCAGCAGCCAAGGGTCGAGGCAGCCCCAGCATTTT. Amino acids: CASSQGSRQPQHF. The complete variable domain, with remaining parts taken from reference TRBV3-1 and TRBJ1-5, reads DTAVSQTPKYLVTQMGNDKSIKCEQNLGHDTMYWYKQDSKKFLKIMFSYNNKELIINETVPNRFSPKSPDKAHLNLHINSLELGDSAVYFCASSQGSRQPQHFGDGTRLSIL.

The chain couples TRBV5-1 to TRBJ2-7; possible D gene TRBD2, 7 bases. This CDR3 region has 14 residues. From germline, CDR1 is SGHRS and CDR2 YFSETQ. Between the trimmed V and J ends, which lost 5 bases and 4 bases, there was a span of 16 bases. The chain's CDR3 is CASRAVGRGYEQYF. The CDR3 nucleotides read TGCGCCAGCAGGGCCGTAGGGAGGGGGTACGAGCAGTACTTC. The entire variable domain, with the rest obtained from reference TRBV5-1 and TRBJ2-7, is as follows: KAGVTQTPRYLIKTRGQQVTLSCSPISGHRSVSWYQQTPGQGLQFLFEYFSETQRNKGNFPGRFSGRQFSNSRSEMNVSTLELGDSALYLCASRAVGRGYEQYFGPGTRLTVT.

The chain has TRBV5-5 and TRBJ2-3, with D maybe TRBD1 (6 bases). The CDR3 runs to 13 residues. Germline CDR1 reads SGHKS; CDR2 reads YYEKEE (reference sequence). The V end was cut by 0 bases, the J end by 7 bases, with 9 bases between. Here the CDR3 DNA reads TGTGCCAGCAGCTTGGCCCAGGGGAATACGCAGTATTTT. This translates into CASSLAQGNTQYF.

The chain combines TRBV5-5 with TRBJ2-5; the match to TRBD2 covers 7 bases. The junction had 5 bases not matched to a gene; V was cut back by 1 base and J by 5 bases. This CDR3 region has 14 residues. The germline gives CDR1 SGHKS, CDR2 YYEKEE (reference sequence). The CDR3 bases are TGTGCCAGCAGCTTGCGACCGCGGGAGGAGACCCAGTACTTC. It encodes CASSLRPREETQYF.